This entry describes one TCR beta chain. One junction end does not reproduce the germline sequence, and a read error may be involved. This sample is part of a study of control samples from healthy donors and cancer patients. TCRdb's copy holds only in-frame clones and misses some; the assay was immunoSEQ multiplex PCR. The data contain around 120,000 clones, about 91% of them singletons. The CDR3 sequence is 16 residues long. Germline loops: CDR1 MDHEN, CDR2 SYDVKM. The source material was blood. V gene TRBV28 combines with J gene TRBJ2-7; 9 bases agree with TRBD2. This TCR derives from a man in his forties or fifties in good health. The CDR3 DNA follows: TGTGCCCGCAGCCCGGGGGGCGGGGGGGCCACCTACGAGCAGTACTTC. Translation: CARSPGGGGATYEQYF.